This T cell receptor beta chain was found in a study of beta chain features in type 1 diabetes. Since all of the isolated RNA was reverse transcribed, expressed TCRB transcripts were what got sequenced. Only in-frame clones appear in the TCRdb table, and some are missing; sequencing was by immunoSEQ multiplex PCR. The sample holds around 330,000 clones, more than 9.5% seen once. The CDR3 consists of 15 residues. The trim removed 3 bases at V and 3 bases at J, leaving 5 bases unmatched. Germline V gene lookup returns CDR1 SGHNT and CDR2 YYREEE (reference sequence). This clone was counted between two and nine times.

The source is a woman aged 25-40 years in good health. Sequenced input: naive CD4+ T cells from blood. The rearrangement uses TRBV5-4 and TRBJ2-7; 11 bases are a match to TRBD1. The CDR3 DNA follows: TGTGCCAGCAGCTCCGCCGGGACAGGGGGCTACGAGCAGTACTTC. It is translated as CASSSAGTGGYEQYF.